The 27 T cell receptor beta chains listed next were all sequenced from one sample in a study of T-cell reconstitution after alpha-beta-depleted transplantation in children. Unique molecular identifiers were used to barcode this TCRbeta library. MiXCR, applied by TCRdb to the PCR reads, yields one record per CDR3 protein. The sample contains about 610,000 distinct CDR3 sequences, about 11% of which appear only once. This material consisted of PBMCs from the stem cell graft donor, taken from the stem cell graft. The receptors derive from a human donor who donated a stem cell graft to a child with acute myeloid leukemia.

The rearrangement joins TRBV7-2 to TRBJ1-2; 7 positions agree with TRBD1. With V trimmed by 4 bases and J by 6 bases, 5 bases remained unmatched. Germline V gene lookup returns CDR1 SGHTA and CDR2 FQGNSA. The CDR3 runs to 13 residues. Written as DNA, the CDR3 is TGTGCCAGCAGCTCGCCGACAGGGAATGGCTACACCTTC. Its translation is CASSSPTGNGYTF.

This clonotype was detected many times. The CDR3 protein is CASSPVSWQFF. In DNA, the CDR3 is TGTGCCAGCAGCCCCGTGTCATGGCAGTTCTTC. The chain combines TRBV7-9 with TRBJ2-1; D unresolved. The CDR3 is 11 residues long. The germline V gene has CDR1 SEHNR and CDR2 FQNEAQ (reference sequence). Trimming shortened V by 5 bases and J by 12 bases, and 11 bases separated the two germline ends.

At least ten counts were recorded for this clonotype. The chain is built from TRBV12-3 or TRBV12-4 and TRBJ2-1; TRBD1 matches at 8 bases. The CDR3 consists of 15 residues. Trimming removed 4 bases from V and 0 bases from J; junction bases left unmatched: 2. CDR3: CASSSTGGSYNEQFF. CDR3 bases: TGTGCCAGCAGTTCCACAGGGGGCTCCTACAATGAGCAGTTCTTC.

This clonotype was counted only a few times. This chain joins TRBV12-3 or TRBV12-4 and TRBJ1-2; the D is unclear. Trimming took 6 bases from V and 3 from J, leaving 14 bases between them. This CDR3 has 14 residues. CDR3 coding DNA: TGTGCCAGCAGGCGACAAGGAATGGACTATGGCTACACCTTC. It yields the protein CASRRQGMDYGYTF.

The chain couples TRBV6-5 to TRBJ1-3; 7 bases agree with TRBD1. This CDR3 spans 15 amino acids. Trimming took 4 bases from V and 0 from J; bases not matched to a gene: 3. From germline, CDR1 is MNHEY and CDR2 SVGAGI. CDR3 sequence: CASSLDRVSGNTIYF. The CDR3 DNA is TGTGCCAGCAGTTTAGACAGGGTCTCTGGAAACACCATATATTTT.

This clonotype was observed a single time. The chain employs TRBV7-2 and TRBJ2-7; D gene ambiguous. CDR1 and CDR2 (germline): SGHTA, FQGNSA. The CDR3 is 15 amino acids. V gave up 1 base and J gave up 0 bases, with 10 bases separating them. The CDR3 sequence: CASSLEEGFSYEQYF. CDR3 DNA sequence: TGTGCCAGCAGCTTAGAGGAAGGGTTCTCCTACGAGCAGTACTTC.

This clonotype was seen repeatedly, ten times or more. The V call is TRBV7-2, the J call TRBJ1-1, with 7 positions matching TRBD1. This CDR3 region has 15 residues. After removal of 4 bases from V and 5 bases from J, the junction contained 10 bases not matched to a gene. Germline V gene sequence: CDR1 SGHTA, CDR2 FQGNSA. CDR3 coding DNA: TGTGCCAGCAGCTCAGACAGGGCAGGGAGAACTGAAGCTTTCTTT. It yields the protein CASSSDRAGRTEAFF.

This chain links TRBV29-1 with TRBJ2-7; TRBD2 matches 13 bases. The V gene's germline CDR1 is SQVTM and CDR2 ANQGSEA. Trimming at V came to 6 bases and at J to 9 bases, leaving 5 bases not matched to a gene. This CDR3 contains 12 residues. CDR3 nucleotide sequence: TGCAGCGTGACTAGCGGGAGGTCGGGGCAGTACTTC. Its translation: CSVTSGRSGQYF.

Only a few counts were recorded for this clonotype. The V gene is TRBV4-2, the J gene TRBJ1-4; D ambiguous. The CDR3 is made up of 15 amino acids. With 0 bases removed from V and 7 bases from J, the gap between germline ends came to 12 bases. Germline V gene data show CDR1 as LGHNA and CDR2 as YNFKEQ. The CDR3 reads CASSQDPPGSEKLFF. The DNA of the CDR3 is TGTGCCAGCAGCCAAGACCCCCCGGGATCTGAAAAACTGTTTTTT.

This clonotype came up a few times. The chain combines TRBV5-4 with TRBJ1-2, with a tentative D call TRBD1 (6 bases). With 0 bases removed from V and 6 bases from J, the gap between germline ends came to 12 bases. Germline V CDR1 and CDR2: SGHNT, YYREEE (reference sequence). The CDR3 contains 14 residues. DNA of the CDR3: TGTGCCAGCAGCTTGGACAGGGTGATTGATGGCTACACCTTC. The encoded protein is CASSLDRVIDGYTF.

This clonotype was counted many times. The rearrangement uses TRBV7-6 and TRBJ2-3, with 8 positions matching TRBD1. Germline assignment: CDR1 SGHVS and CDR2 FNYEAQ. J gave up 2 bases and V 5 bases, and 3 bases lay outside the gene matches. The CDR3 is 14 residues long. CDR3 sequence: CASSGQGTTDTQYF. The CDR3 coding sequence is TGTGCCAGCAGCGGACAGGGCACCACAGATACGCAGTATTTT.

The V and J genes are TRBV2 and TRBJ1-6, with 10 bases matching TRBD1. V was pared by 5 bases and J by 7 bases, with 2 bases of the junction left unmatched. This CDR3 comprises 14 residues. Per the germline V gene, CDR1 is SNHLY and CDR2 is FYNNEI. The CDR3 region has the DNA TGTGCCAGCAGTCGACAGGGGGCGAATTCACCCCTCCACTTT. Protein sequence: CASSRQGANSPLHF.

The table lists this clonotype with a few counts. The chain uses TRBV19 and TRBJ1-5; maybe TRBD1 (6 bases). V was trimmed by 5 bases and J by 1 base, leaving 12 bases between them. Germline-derived CDR1 and CDR2 are LNHDA and SQIVND (reference sequence). The CDR3 has 15 amino acids. This chain's CDR3 is CASSWRTASNQPQHF. The CDR3 DNA sequence: TGTGCCAGTAGTTGGAGGACAGCCAGCAATCAGCCCCAGCATTTT.

This clonotype was counted only a few times. The V gene is TRBV29-1, the J gene TRBJ1-5; the D gene is possibly TRBD1 (5 bases). Germline V gene sequence: CDR1 SQVTM, CDR2 ANQGSEA. V lost 5 bases to trimming and J lost 2 bases, with 10 bases between them. The CDR3 has 13 amino acids. In DNA, the CDR3 is TGCAGCGTTTCAGGGTTTGGCAATCAGCCCCAGCATTTT. Amino acid sequence: CSVSGFGNQPQHF.

The chain employs TRBV20-1 and TRBJ2-2; 9 nucleotides agree with TRBD2. The length of the CDR3 is 17 residues. Germline CDR1 reads DFQATT; CDR2 reads SNEGSKA (reference sequence). V lost 3 bases, J lost 1 base, and 9 bases stayed unmatched. CDR3 nucleotides: TGCAGTGCTAGTCTCCCTAGCGGGAAATTGAACACCGGGGAGCTGTTTTTT. Residues: CSASLPSGKLNTGELFF.

This clonotype was seen many times. The V and J genes are TRBV12-3 or TRBV12-4 and TRBJ2-2, with a possible D match to TRBD2 (5 bases). CDR3 length: 13 amino acids. V was trimmed by 6 bases and J by 5 bases, leaving 10 bases between them. The CDR3 loop is CASRERGTGELFF. In DNA, the CDR3 is TGTGCCAGCAGAGAAAGAGGGACCGGGGAGCTGTTTTTT.

In its sample, this clonotype was seen many times. The V call is TRBV12-3 or TRBV12-4, the J call TRBJ1-1, with 9 bases lining up with TRBD1. The trim removed 5 bases at V and 7 bases at J, leaving 11 bases unmatched. This CDR3 has 15 residues. DNA of the CDR3: TGTGCCAGCAGTACCTCACAGGGGGCAGTATTTGAAGCTTTCTTT. Translated: CASSTSQGAVFEAFF.

This clonotype occurred many times. The genes are TRBV5-1 and TRBJ1-1; D is undetermined. Germline V gene lookup returns CDR1 SGHRS and CDR2 YFSETQ. The germline V and J ends were trimmed by 4 bases and 1 base, with 8 bases remaining between them. The CDR3 consists of 13 residues. CDR3 protein: CASSPLPNTEAFF. In nucleotides, the CDR3 is TGCGCCAGCAGCCCGTTACCGAACACTGAAGCTTTCTTT.

The chain uses TRBV6-2 or TRBV6-3 and TRBJ2-5; D may be TRBD1 (5 bases). V lost 2 bases to trimming and J lost 4 bases, with 11 bases between them. The CDR3 consists of 14 residues. Germline V CDR1 and CDR2: MNHEY, SVGEGT. CDR3 protein: CASSYQGALETQYF. For the CDR3, the DNA is TGTGCCAGCAGTTACCAAGGGGCTCTAGAGACCCAGTACTTC.

The table lists this clonotype with a few counts. This sequence joins TRBV5-1 and TRBJ1-1; D not certain. The CDR3 runs to 14 residues. Trimming shortened V by 4 bases and J by 1 base, and 11 bases separated the two germline ends. Germline CDR1 reads SGHRS; CDR2 reads YFSETQ. The CDR3 reads CASSAGPGNTEAFF. In DNA form, the CDR3 reads TGCGCCAGCAGCGCCGGACCCGGGAACACTGAAGCTTTCTTT.

The sample holds a few counts of this clonotype. The rearrangement joins TRBV4-2 to TRBJ1-1, with D perhaps matching TRBD1 (5 bases). CDR1 and CDR2 (germline): LGHNA, YNFKEQ. V lost 0 bases to trimming and J lost 5 bases, with 16 bases between them. The CDR3 sequence is 16 residues long. The CDR3 DNA reads TGTGCCAGCAGCCAAGATCTGAGTGGGGGGAGGACTGAAGCTTTCTTT. Amino acid sequence: CASSQDLSGGRTEAFF.

In its sample, this clonotype was seen many times. The rearrangement links TRBV7-9 to TRBJ1-4, with 7 nucleotides matching TRBD1. Trimming at V came to 4 bases and at J to 2 bases, leaving 4 bases not matched to a gene. The CDR3 has 15 amino acids. The germline gives CDR1 SEHNR, CDR2 FQNEAQ (reference sequence). The chain's CDR3 is CASSWQGGTNEKLFF. The CDR3 nucleotides read TGTGCCAGCAGCTGGCAGGGGGGCACTAATGAAAAACTGTTTTTT. The full variable domain, in which reference TRBV7-9 and TRBJ1-4 provide the parts outside the CDR3, is DTGVSQNPRHKITKRGQNVTFRCDPISEHNRLYWYRQTLGQGPEFLTYFQNEAQLEKSRLLSDRFSAERPKGSFSTLEIQRTEQGDSAMYLCASSWQGGTNEKLFFGSGTQLSVL.

This clonotype has more than one count but fewer than ten. This chain joins TRBV19 and TRBJ2-3, with a tentative D call TRBD2 (6 bases). The length of the CDR3 is 14 residues. Germline V gene lookup returns CDR1 LNHDA and CDR2 SQIVND (reference sequence). V gave up 6 bases and J gave up 6 bases, with 16 bases separating them. CDR3 amino acids: CASSLGSPRDTQYF. The DNA of the CDR3 is TGTGCCAGTAGCCTCGGGAGCCCGCGGGATACGCAGTATTTT.

The J gene is TRBJ2-1, the V gene TRBV3-1; the D is unclear. The CDR3 covers 14 residues. Trimming stripped 2 bases from V and 0 bases from J, with 5 bases between. The V gene's germline CDR1 is LGHDT and CDR2 YNNKEL (reference sequence). The CDR3 protein is CASSQSSSYNEQFF. The CDR3 DNA follows: TGTGCCAGCAGCCAAAGTAGCTCCTACAATGAGCAGTTCTTC.

This clonotype was detected only a few times. The gene calls are TRBV20-1 and TRBJ2-5; the D is unclear. This CDR3 comprises 13 residues. Trimming cost V 3 bases and J 5 bases, with 13 bases left between them. Germline V gene data show CDR1 as DFQATT and CDR2 as SNEGSKA (reference sequence). The CDR3 region is CSASLDARETQYF. In DNA form, the CDR3 reads TGCAGTGCTAGCCTCGACGCAAGGGAGACCCAGTACTTC.

This clonotype occurred a few times. The chain employs TRBV15 and TRBJ2-3; unclear D gene. CDR1 and CDR2 from the germline V gene are LNHNV and YYDKDF (reference sequence). The V end was cut by 0 bases, the J end by 1 base, with 8 bases between. The CDR3 is 15 residues long. The CDR3 bases are TGTGCCACCAGCAGAGAAACAAAGGGCACAGATACGCAGTATTTT. Translating it yields CATSRETKGTDTQYF.

This clonotype was detected only a few times. J is TRBJ2-2 and V is TRBV20-1; D uncertain. Germline V gene data show CDR1 as DFQATT and CDR2 as SNEGSKA (reference sequence). The CDR3 is made up of 15 amino acids. V was cut by 3 bases and J by 0 bases, with 11 bases left in between. CDR3 nucleotide sequence: TGCAGTGCTAGTCCGGCGGCTACGAACACCGGGGAGCTGTTTTTT. Translated: CSASPAATNTGELFF.